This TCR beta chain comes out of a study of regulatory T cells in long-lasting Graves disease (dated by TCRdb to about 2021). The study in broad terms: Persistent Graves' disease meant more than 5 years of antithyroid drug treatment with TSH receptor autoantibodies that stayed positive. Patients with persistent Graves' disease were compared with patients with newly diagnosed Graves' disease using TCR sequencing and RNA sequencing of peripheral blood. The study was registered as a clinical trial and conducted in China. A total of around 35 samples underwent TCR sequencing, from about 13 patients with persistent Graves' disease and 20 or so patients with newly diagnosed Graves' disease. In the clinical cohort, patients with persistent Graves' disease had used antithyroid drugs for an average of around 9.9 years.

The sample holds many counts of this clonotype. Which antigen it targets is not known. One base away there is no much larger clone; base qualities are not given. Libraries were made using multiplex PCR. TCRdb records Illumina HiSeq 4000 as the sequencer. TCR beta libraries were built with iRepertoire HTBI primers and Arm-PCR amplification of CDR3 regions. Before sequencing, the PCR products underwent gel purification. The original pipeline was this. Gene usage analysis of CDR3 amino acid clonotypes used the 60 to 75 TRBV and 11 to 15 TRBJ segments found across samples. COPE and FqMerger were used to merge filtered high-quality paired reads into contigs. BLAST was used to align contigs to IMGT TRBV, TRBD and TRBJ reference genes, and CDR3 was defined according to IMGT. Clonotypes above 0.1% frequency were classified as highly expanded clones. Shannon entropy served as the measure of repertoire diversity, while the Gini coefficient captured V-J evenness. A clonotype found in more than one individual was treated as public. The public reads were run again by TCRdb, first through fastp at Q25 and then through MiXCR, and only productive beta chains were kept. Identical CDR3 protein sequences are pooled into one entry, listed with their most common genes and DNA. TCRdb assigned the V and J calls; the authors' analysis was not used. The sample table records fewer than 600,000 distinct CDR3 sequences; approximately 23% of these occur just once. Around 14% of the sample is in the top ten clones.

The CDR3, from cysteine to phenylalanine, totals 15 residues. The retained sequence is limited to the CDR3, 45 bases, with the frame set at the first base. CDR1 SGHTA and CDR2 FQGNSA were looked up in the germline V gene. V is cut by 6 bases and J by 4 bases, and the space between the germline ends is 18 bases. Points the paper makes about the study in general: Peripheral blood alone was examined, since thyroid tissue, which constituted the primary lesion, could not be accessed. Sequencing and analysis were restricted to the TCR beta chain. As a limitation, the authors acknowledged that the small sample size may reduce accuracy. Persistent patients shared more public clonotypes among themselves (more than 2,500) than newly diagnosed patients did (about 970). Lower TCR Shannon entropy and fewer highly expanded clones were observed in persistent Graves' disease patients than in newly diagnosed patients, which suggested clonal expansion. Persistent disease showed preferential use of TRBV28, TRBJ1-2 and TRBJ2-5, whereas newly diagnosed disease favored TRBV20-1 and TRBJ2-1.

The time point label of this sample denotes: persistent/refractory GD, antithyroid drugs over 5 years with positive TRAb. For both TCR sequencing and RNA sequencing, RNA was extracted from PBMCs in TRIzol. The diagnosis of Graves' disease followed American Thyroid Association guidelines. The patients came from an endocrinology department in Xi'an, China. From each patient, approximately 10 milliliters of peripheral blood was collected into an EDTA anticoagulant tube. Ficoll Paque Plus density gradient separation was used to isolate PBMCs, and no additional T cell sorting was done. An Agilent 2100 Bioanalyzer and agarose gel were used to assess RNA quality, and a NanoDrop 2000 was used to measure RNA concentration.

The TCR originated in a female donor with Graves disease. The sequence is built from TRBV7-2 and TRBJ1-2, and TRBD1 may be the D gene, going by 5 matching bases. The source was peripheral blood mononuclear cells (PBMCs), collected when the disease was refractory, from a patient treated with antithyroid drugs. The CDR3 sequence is CASRPTQGRGYGYTF. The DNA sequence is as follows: TGTGCCAGCAGACCTACCCAGGGTAGGGGCTATGGCTACACCTTC.